The entry below describes one TCR beta chain. TCRdb reprocessed the RT-PCR reads via MiXCR and lists one record per CDR3 protein. The sample records more than 500,000 distinct CDR3 sequences, approximately 10% being singletons. This CDR3 has 15 residues. V shed 5 bases, J shed 5 bases, and the junction held 9 bases outside the gene matches. Germline-derived CDR1 and CDR2 are KGHDR and SFDVKD. The data stem from a study of response to subunit inactivated influenza vaccine. The same data also contributed to another study, on T cells expressing NK-cell markers. As that report states: The authors generated TCR beta cDNA through 5'RACE template switching with UMIs. The use of an anti-gamma-delta TCR antibody, which was added in several experiments, restricted sorting to T cells expressing alpha-beta TCR.

The gene calls are TRBV24-1 and TRBJ2-7; 9 nucleotides match TRBD1. This receptor was identified in a man in his forties or fifties who received an inactivated influenza vaccine. Sequenced material: PBMCs from blood, taken on the day of vaccination. CDR3 nucleotide sequence: TGTGCCACCAGTGCGAAACAGGGGGCGCACGACGAGCAGTACTTC. Translating it yields CATSAKQGAHDEQYF.